This T cell receptor (beta chain) was observed in a study of shared clonotypes between healthy human individuals. Some clones are missing from TCRdb's copy, which holds only in-frame ones; the method was immunoSEQ multiplex PCR. The sample yields roughly 2,000,000 clones, 85% to 95% seen once. A remark on this clone: Antigen: not known.

Study results and limitations: Clonotypes which were not shared had lower generation probabilities than clonotypes that all four donors shared. The naive CD4 repertoires of a handful of donors were compared, and 5% to 6.5% of clonotypes were shared.

Naive CD8 cells lacked CD45RO, underwent positive selection for CCR7 and left out terminally differentiated effector memory CD45RA+ cells. V gave up 3 bases and J gave up 2 bases; unmatched junction bases: 8. CDR1 is SGDLS and CDR2 is YYNGEE in the germline V gene. CDR3 length: 16 amino acids. The chain has TRBV9 and TRBJ2-1; TRBD2 matches at 7 bases. Sequencing used naive CD8+ T cells from PBMCs. The sequence derives from a man aged 18 to 29 in good health. Some clones in this sample may be carry-over from other donors' samples. The CDR3 protein is CASSASLAAAYNEQFF. In nucleotides, the CDR3 is TGTGCCAGCAGCGCCAGTCTAGCGGCCGCCTACAATGAGCAGTTCTTC.